These 27 T cell receptor beta chains originate from one sample sequenced in a study of T cell repertoires in cytomegalovirus infection. Which antigens these TCRs recognize remains unknown. Using its own MiXCR run on the reads, TCRdb lists one record per CDR3 protein. The sample has roughly 860,000 distinct CDR3 sequences; less than 35% are singletons. Material: cultured CD8+ T cells from PBMCs, obtained from culture after CMV antigen stimulation. These receptors were taken from a human donor in good health (CMV status not recorded). Some clones in this sample may be carry-over from other donors' samples.

This rearrangement joins TRBV5-6 to TRBJ2-2; a weak D match, TRBD2 (6 bases). V dropped 0 bases and J dropped 7 bases, with 16 bases sitting between them. Germline values: CDR1 SGHDT, CDR2 YYEEEE. CDR3 length: 16 amino acids. CDR3 amino acids: CASSLGGVWSNGELFF. DNA for the CDR3: TGTGCCAGCAGCTTGGGCGGGGTTTGGTCGAACGGGGAGCTGTTTTTT.

The chain combines TRBV6-1 with TRBJ2-7, with TRBD2 identical over 14 bases. Germline V CDR1 and CDR2: MNHNS, SASEGT. The J segment lost 5 bases and the V segment lost 5 bases, leaving 8 bases of the junction unmatched. This CDR3 comprises 16 residues. The CDR3 is CASSPWTSGGSNEQYF. CDR3 bases: TGTGCCAGCAGTCCGTGGACTAGCGGGGGGTCCAACGAGCAGTACTTC.

This clonotype was recorded at least ten times. The genes are TRBV7-2 and TRBJ2-3, with D possibly being TRBD2 (6 bases). With 0 bases removed from V and 4 bases from J, the gap between germline ends came to 8 bases. Per the germline V gene, CDR1 is SGHTA and CDR2 is FQGNSA. The CDR3 is 14 residues long. The CDR3: CASSLASGADTQYF. Written as DNA, the CDR3 is TGTGCCAGCAGCTTAGCTTCGGGGGCAGATACGCAGTATTTT. The full variable domain, its missing parts supplied by reference TRBV7-2 and TRBJ2-3, is GAGVSQSPSNKVTEKGKDVELRCDPISGHTALYWYRQSLGQGLEFLIYFQGNSAPDKSGLPSDRFSAERTGGSVSTLTIQRTQQEDSAVYLCASSLASGADTQYFGPGTRLTVL.

The V call is TRBV6-2 or TRBV6-3, the J call TRBJ2-1; D gene ambiguous. The CDR3 covers 15 residues. Per the germline V gene, CDR1 is MNHEY and CDR2 is SVGEGT. The ends were cut back, 4 bases at V and 2 bases at J, with 12 bases in the middle. The CDR3 bases are TGTGCCAGCAGTTGCTCAGCACCGACCTACAATGAGCAGTTCTTC. Protein sequence: CASSCSAPTYNEQFF.

The chain is built from TRBV9 and TRBJ1-1, with D possibly TRBD1 on 5 matching bases. The germline V gene has CDR1 SGDLS and CDR2 YYNGEE. With 0 bases removed from V and 0 bases from J, the gap between germline ends came to 9 bases. The CDR3 totals 15 residues. CDR3 coding DNA: TGTGCCAGCAGCGTAGGGGCAGGGATGAACACTGAAGCTTTCTTT. Protein: CASSVGAGMNTEAFF.

This clonotype has ten or more counts. V usage is TRBV6-1 and J usage is TRBJ1-1; D is unresolved. Deletions cut 2 bases from V and 1 base from J, with 8 bases between. Looked up from germline, CDR1 is MNHNS and CDR2 is SASEGT. The CDR3 length is 14 residues. The CDR3 reads CASSELVGNTEAFF. CDR3 sequence (DNA): TGTGCCAGCAGTGAACTTGTCGGGAACACTGAAGCTTTCTTT.

The chain links TRBV20-1 to TRBJ2-5, with D unclear. Germline V CDR1 and CDR2: DFQATT, SNEGSKA (reference sequence). The length of the CDR3 is 13 residues. V was trimmed by 6 bases and J by 2 bases, leaving 13 bases between them. CDR3 sequence reads: CSASAAGQETQYF. DNA for the CDR3: TGCAGTGCATCCGCTGCTGGACAAGAGACCCAGTACTTC.

The count of this clonotype is one. The rearrangement uses TRBV2 and TRBJ2-3; TRBD1 matches 7 bases. This CDR3 comprises 14 residues. CDR1 is SNHLY, CDR2 FYNNEI, per germline. The V segment lost 10 bases and the J segment 6 bases; nucleotides outside the gene matches: 13. CDR3 sequence (DNA): TGTGCCACATGGGACAGAAACTTGGGGGATACGCAGTATTTT. Protein sequence: CATWDRNLGDTQYF.

The chain links TRBV6-2 or TRBV6-3 to TRBJ2-7; TRBD1 or TRBD2 may be the D gene (6 bases each). The CDR3 is 12 amino acids. Germline CDR1 reads MNHEY; CDR2 reads SVGEGT. The V gene lost 4 bases and the J gene lost 7 bases, with 11 bases spanning the gap. The chain's CDR3 is CASSLSGAEQYF. CDR3 bases: TGTGCCAGCAGTTTATCGGGGGCAGAGCAGTACTTC.

This clonotype has only one observation. The chain uses TRBV9 and TRBJ2-3; TRBD1 might be the D (6 bases). Germline CDR1 and CDR2: SGDLS and YYNGEE. There are 16 residues in the CDR3. V lost 0 bases, J lost 6 bases, and 17 bases lay in between. The CDR3 loop reads CASSVEEGWQGDTQYF. Written as DNA, the CDR3 is TGTGCCAGCAGCGTAGAAGAGGGGTGGCAGGGGGATACGCAGTATTTT.

The chain recombines TRBV7-6 with TRBJ2-7; 7 bases agree with TRBD1. CDR1 SGHVS and CDR2 FNYEAQ come from the germline V gene. The CDR3 is made up of 16 amino acids. Trimming took 4 bases from V and 7 from J; bases not matched to a gene: 16. The CDR3 sequence: CASSSLGQSLPWEQYF. The DNA of the CDR3 is TGTGCCAGCAGCTCCCTGGGACAGAGCCTTCCTTGGGAGCAGTACTTC.

This clonotype was counted only a few times. The chain couples TRBV27 to TRBJ1-2, with D unclear. Germline V gene data show CDR1 as MNHEY and CDR2 as SMNVEV (reference sequence). Trimming took off 0 bases at V and 4 bases at J, with 12 bases between the two ends. This CDR3 contains 15 residues. The CDR3 nucleotides read TGTGCCAGCAGTTTATCCAGGCTACCCACCTATGGCTACACCTTC. It specifies CASSLSRLPTYGYTF.

This clonotype was recorded a few times. The chain is built from TRBV20-1 and TRBJ2-1; the D gene is possibly TRBD2 (5 bases). The CDR3 spans 14 residues. V was cut by 7 bases and J by 0 bases, with 13 bases left in between. Germline CDR1 reads DFQATT; CDR2 reads SNEGSKA (reference sequence). The CDR3: CSGGSLASYNEQFF. The CDR3 DNA reads TGCAGTGGCGGGTCACTCGCCTCCTACAATGAGCAGTTCTTC.

At least ten counts were recorded for this clonotype. V usage is TRBV7-2 and J usage is TRBJ2-7; 9 nucleotides match TRBD1. V gave up 3 bases and J gave up 3 bases; unmatched junction bases: 3. The CDR3 loop spans 14 amino acids. Germline CDR1 and CDR2: SGHTA and FQGNSA. The DNA for the CDR3 is TGTGCCAGCAGCTTCCGACAGGGGGACTACGAGCAGTACGTC. Translating it yields CASSFRQGDYEQYV.

This clonotype was observed a few times. The chain employs TRBV7-9 and TRBJ1-1; TRBD1 is a possible D gene (5 bases). This CDR3 region has 13 residues. The germline V gene encodes CDR1 SEHNR and CDR2 FQNEAQ (reference sequence). V lost 3 bases, J lost 11 bases, and 16 bases lay in between. Here the CDR3 DNA reads TGTGCCAGCAGCTTCGAATCCAGGGTCGAGGCTTTCTTT. This gives the protein CASSFESRVEAFF.

The V gene is TRBV12-3 or TRBV12-4, the J gene TRBJ1-1; TRBD1 agrees at 7 bases. The CDR3 has 15 amino acids. V dropped 5 bases and J dropped 1; count of bases not matched to a gene: 7. The CDR3 DNA sequence: TGTGCCAGCAGTGCTCGACAGGGTGAGAACACTGAAGCTTTCTTT. Its protein product is CASSARQGENTEAFF.

The rearrangement links TRBV7-6 to TRBJ2-6; D ambiguous. This CDR3 comprises 12 residues. From germline, CDR1 is SGHVS and CDR2 FNYEAQ. V was clipped by 5 bases and J by 13 bases, with 12 bases between them. The CDR3 protein is CASSPPHSVLTF. CDR3 nucleotide sequence: TGTGCCAGCAGCCCCCCTCACTCTGTCCTGACTTTC.

The chain links TRBV20-1 to TRBJ2-2; 10 bases are shared with TRBD1. The CDR3 is 14 amino acids. With 5 bases clipped from V and 5 bases from J, the junction kept 5 bases outside the gene matches. The germline V gene has CDR1 DFQATT and CDR2 SNEGSKA (reference sequence). The CDR3 nucleotides read TGCAGTGCTTGGGACAGGGGAGGGACCGGGGAGCTGTTTTTT. Translated, it gives CSAWDRGGTGELFF.

The chain is built from TRBV25-1 and TRBJ1-1; D gene uncertain. V lost 3 bases and J 4 bases, leaving 15 bases between the germline ends. The CDR3 has 15 residues. Germline V gene lookup returns CDR1 MGHDK and CDR2 SYGVNS. DNA of the CDR3: TGTGCCAGCAGTGACTCACACCTCCTCGGCACTGAAGCTTTCTTT. This codes for CASSDSHLLGTEAFF.

CDR3 DNA: TGTGCCAGTAGTATAGGTAGCGGGGGGCTCAATGAGCAGTTCTTC. It codes for CASSIGSGGLNEQFF. J is TRBJ2-1 and V is TRBV19; 10 nucleotides agree with TRBD2. Germline CDR1 LNHDA, CDR2 SQIVND (reference sequence). CDR3 size: 15 residues. V was clipped by 1 base and J by 6 bases; unmatched bases: 3.

The chain is built from TRBV12-3 or TRBV12-4 and TRBJ2-1; D tentatively reads TRBD1 or TRBD2 (6 bases each). The CDR3 has 13 residues. V was trimmed by 0 bases and J by 9 bases, leaving 9 bases between them. Here the CDR3 DNA reads TGTGCCAGCAGTTTAGCATCGGGGGCTGAGCAGTTCTTC. It translates to CASSLASGAEQFF.

The table lists this clonotype with a few counts. CDR3 in amino acids: CSVRTGGGGYTF. The CDR3 bases are TGCAGCGTTCGGACAGGGGGGGGTGGCTACACCTTC. This chain uses TRBV29-1 with TRBJ1-2; 10 bases are a match to TRBD1. The CDR3 loop spans 12 amino acids. Germline V gene lookup returns CDR1 SQVTM and CDR2 ANQGSEA. V lost 5 bases to trimming and J lost 7 bases; unmatched junction nucleotides: 4.

This clonotype was observed once. The chain has TRBV4-1 and TRBJ1-2; 8 nucleotides line up with TRBD1. The CDR3 has 15 amino acids. V lost 2 bases to trimming and J lost 0 bases; unmatched junction nucleotides: 2. Germline V gene sequence: CDR1 MGHRA, CDR2 YSYEKL. The CDR3 DNA is TGCGCCAGCAGCCAACGACAGGGGTCTAACTATGGCTACACCTTC. Residues: CASSQRQGSNYGYTF.

This clonotype was counted ten times or more. One end of the junction is discordant with germline, which a read error may explain. The rearrangement uses TRBV7-7 and TRBJ1-6, with D possibly matching TRBD1 (6 bases). CDR1 SSHAT and CDR2 FNYEAQ come from the germline V gene (reference sequence). This CDR3 is 14 amino acids long. This chain's CDR3 is CASSLKQGGSPLHF. In DNA, the CDR3 is TGTGCTAGCAGCTTAAAACAGGGCGGTTCACCCCTCCACTTT.

In this sample, this clonotype turned up a few times. The rearrangement uses TRBV6-1 and TRBJ2-7; TRBD1 is a possible D gene (5 bases). Germline V lookup: CDR1 MNHNS, CDR2 SASEGT. The germline V and J ends were trimmed by 8 bases and 2 bases, with 10 bases remaining between them. The CDR3 covers 12 residues. The DNA for the CDR3 is TGTGCCAGCTCTCAGGGAACCTACGAGCAGTACGTC. Amino acid sequence: CASSQGTYEQYV.

V usage is TRBV7-4 and J usage is TRBJ2-5; 12 nucleotides line up with TRBD2. CDR3 length equals 16 residues. Trimming cost V 5 bases and J 7 bases; bases outside gene matches: 11. Per germline, CDR1 SGHVT and CDR2 SQSDAQ. The DNA for the CDR3 is TGTGCCAGCAGCCCAACTAGCGGGGGGACACACGGGACCCAGTACTTC. It yields the protein CASSPTSGGTHGTQYF.

CDR3 residues: CSARVENRPPGSSPLHF. The CDR3 DNA follows: TGCAGTGCTAGAGTAGAAAACAGGCCACCAGGAAGTTCACCCCTCCACTTT. The chain couples TRBV20-1 to TRBJ1-6; perhaps TRBD1 as D (5 bases). This CDR3 region has 17 residues. Per the germline V gene, CDR1 is DFQATT and CDR2 is SNEGSKA (reference sequence). V was clipped by 1 base and J by 9 bases, with 22 bases between them.